The clone carrying this T cell receptor (beta chain) was found many times. What it binds is not known. Diagnoses rested on clinical symptoms, serum thyroxine and TRAb, thyroid ultrasound and orbital computed tomography. The authors took PBMCs from 10 ml fresh peripheral blood. The sample comes from a study of T cells in Graves' hyperthyroidism and ophthalmopathy. The source material, RNA transcripts, was used to amplify TCR beta CDR3 regions. Primed by the HTBI set, a first-round RT-PCR was run on the TCR CDR3. TCRdb reprocessed the multiplex PCR reads via MiXCR and lists one record per CDR3 protein. Among more than 500,000 distinct CDR3 sequences listed, about 16% were seen once. This CDR3 has 14 amino acids. Trimming shortened V by 4 bases and J by 2 bases, and 8 bases separated the two germline ends. CDR1 LGHDT and CDR2 YNNKEL come from the germline V gene (reference sequence). The study, taken as a whole, reports: Among thyroid clonotypes expanded above 0.001, most also appeared in blood.

Sequences were obtained from blood. The sequence derives from a woman aged 25-40 years with Graves' ophthalmopathy. The chain couples TRBV3-1 to TRBJ1-4; D is ambiguous. CDR3 sequence (DNA): TGTGCCAGCAGCCGCAGGTCCACTAATGAAAAACTGTTTTTT. Protein: CASSRRSTNEKLFF.